What follows are 8 T cell receptor beta chains derived from one specimen sequenced in a study of persistence of HIV-infected CD4 T cells. This was the immunoSEQ version 4 assay in survey mode. The data were produced by immunoSEQ multiplex PCR, yet TCRdb's version contains in-frame clones alone and is incomplete. The sample yields over 60,000 clones, under 80% seen once. Their antigen targets remain unknown. The stimulus was an HIV-1 Gag 15-mer peptide pool, 0.85 to 1 ug/peptide/mL. Sorted nonresponding memory CD4+ T cells were CD40L-negative, CD69-negative, CD45RO-high. This specimen was CD4+ T cells sorted from PBMCs after approximately 19-hour stimulation, taken from a patient who received antiretroviral therapy. Every receptor here comes from an adult man with HIV who was CMV-seropositive.

The V and J genes are TRBV12-3 or TRBV12-4 and TRBJ1-2, with a weak D call TRBD1 (5 bases). V gave up 2 bases and J gave up 8 bases, with 9 bases separating them. This CDR3 is 12 amino acids long. The CDR3 region has the DNA TGTGCCAGCAGTTTACCGGGGGTGGGCTACACCTTC. This encodes CASSLPGVGYTF.

The V call is TRBV2, the J call TRBJ2-1; D possibly uses TRBD1 or TRBD2 (5 bases each). The CDR3 consists of 15 residues. CDR1 and CDR2 from the germline V gene are SNHLY and FYNNEI. With 3 bases removed from V and 6 bases from J, the gap between germline ends came to 15 bases. In DNA form, the CDR3 reads TGTGCCAGCAGTGAGGAAGGGACGATACCCAATGAGCAGTTCTTC. It translates to CASSEEGTIPNEQFF.

This chain connects TRBV7-2 to TRBJ1-1, with D perhaps TRBD1 (5 bases). This CDR3 has 17 amino acids. Germline V lookup: CDR1 SGHTA, CDR2 FQGNSA. With 1 base removed from V and 0 bases from J, the gap between germline ends came to 15 bases. This CDR3 reads CASSLVGLTALNTEAFF. CDR3 bases: TGTGCCAGCAGCTTAGTAGGCCTGACAGCACTGAACACTGAAGCTTTCTTT.

The CDR3: CASSPQGKGNQPQHF. Written as DNA, the CDR3 is TGTGCCAGCAGCCCACAGGGGAAGGGCAATCAGCCCCAGCATTTT. V usage is TRBV7-8 and J usage is TRBJ1-5; the match to TRBD1 covers 7 bases. J was trimmed by 2 bases and V by 5 bases; bases with no gene match: 6. CDR3 length equals 15 residues. CDR1 is SGHVS, CDR2 FQNEAQ, per germline. The whole variable domain, filled in from reference TRBV7-8 and TRBJ1-5, reads GAGVSQSPRYKVAKRGQDVALRCDPISGHVSLFWYQQALGQGPEFLTYFQNEAQLDKSGLPSDRFFAERPEGSVSTLKIQRTQQEDSAVYLCASSPQGKGNQPQHFGDGTRLSIL.

The rearrangement uses TRBV28 and TRBJ2-2, with 8 bases aligning to TRBD1. V lost 5 bases and J lost 3; bases outside the gene matches: 5. This CDR3 is 15 amino acids long. CDR1 and CDR2 from the germline V gene are MDHEN and SYDVKM. CDR3 sequence reads: CASSPPDRDTGELFF. The CDR3 coding sequence is TGTGCCAGCAGTCCTCCGGACAGGGACACCGGGGAGCTGTTTTTT.

The genes are TRBV7-7 and TRBJ2-7; D is perhaps TRBD2 (5 bases). V lost 6 bases to trimming and J lost 2 bases, with 17 bases between them. The length of the CDR3 is 15 residues. Germline CDR1 and CDR2: SSHAT and FNYEAQ (reference sequence). In DNA form, the CDR3 reads TGTGCCAGCAGTCAAAACGAGGGATCGACCTACGAGCAGTACTTC. This encodes CASSQNEGSTYEQYF.

The V gene is TRBV27, the J gene TRBJ2-7; D perhaps matches TRBD1 (6 bases). Germline V gene sequence: CDR1 MNHEY, CDR2 SMNVEV (reference sequence). Trimming removed 4 bases from V and 3 bases from J, with 13 bases in between. The CDR3 is made up of 14 amino acids. DNA of the CDR3: TGTGCCAGCAGTTCAGACAGGAGATACTACGAGCAGTACTTC. It encodes CASSSDRRYYEQYF.

The chain employs TRBV27 and TRBJ2-1, with 10 nucleotides matching TRBD2. V shed 2 bases and J 5 bases; nucleotides not matched to a gene: 12. This CDR3 has 18 residues. The germline V gene has CDR1 MNHEY and CDR2 SMNVEV (reference sequence). The CDR3 loop is CASSLGASGGISNNEQFF. Written as DNA, the CDR3 is TGTGCCAGCAGTTTAGGGGCTAGCGGGGGAATATCAAACAATGAGCAGTTCTTC.